This is a list of T cell receptor beta chains from one sample in a study of shared clonotypes between healthy human individuals. The protocol was immunoSEQ multiplex PCR, while the TCRdb copy is restricted to in-frame clones and leaves out a portion. The sample has over 2,000,000 clones, just over 90% seen once; the top ten hold approximately 1.6%. The material sequenced was naive CD8+ T cells from PBMCs. The receptors were sampled from a man between 18 and 35 years old in good health. Some clones in this sample may be carry-over from other donors' samples. Both conserved end residues are part of each CDR3. D genes are given only for firm matches. Clone size is not always given. Where it is, it says once, few, many or a class for expanded clones.

v_call	j_call	clone_size	d_call	cdr3_aa	cdr3_nt
TRBV4-1	TRBJ2-1	-	-	CASSLPGGGNEQFF	TGCGCCAGCAGCCTACCAGGGGGAGGGAATGAGCAGTTCTTC
TRBV11-3	TRBJ2-1	-	-	CASSLDPLYEQFF	TGTGCCAGCAGCTTAGATCCTCTCTATGAGCAGTTCTTC
TRBV5-6	TRBJ1-1	-	-	CASSWGLNTEAFF	TGTGCCAGCAGCTGGGGTCTGAACACTGAAGCTTTCTTT
TRBV27	TRBJ1-5	-	TRBD1	CASSLKGTGLTEPQHF	TGTGCCAGCAGTTTAAAAGGGACAGGGTTGACTGAGCCCCAGCATTTT
TRBV4-1	TRBJ1-5	-	-	CASSQEAGDRYYSNQPQHF	TGCGCCAGCAGCCAAGAGGCAGGAGATCGATACTATAGCAATCAGCCCCAGCATTTT
TRBV5-1	TRBJ2-7	-	TRBD2	CASKEAGGYEQYF	TGCGCCAGCAAGGAAGCGGGAGGTTACGAGCAGTACTTC
TRBV12-2	TRBJ1-2	-	-	CASRNQGHNYGYTF	TGTGCAAGTCGTAACCAGGGACATAACTATGGCTACACCTTC
TRBV15	TRBJ2-7	-	-	CATQRQGHEQYF	TGTGCCACCCAACGCCAGGGGCACGAGCAGTACTTC
TRBV13	TRBJ2-1	-	-	CASSPPDNEQFF	TGTGCCAGCAGCCCTCCCGACAATGAGCAGTTCTTC
TRBV27	TRBJ2-2	-	TRBD2	CASSLGGRVYTGELFF	TGTGCCAGCAGTTTAGGGGGGAGGGTCTACACCGGGGAGCTGTTTTTT
TRBV6-5	TRBJ2-3	-	-	CASSYSGRATDTQYF	TGTGCCAGCAGTTACTCGGGCAGGGCCACAGATACGCAGTATTTT
TRBV5-1	TRBJ1-1	-	-	CASTWGNTEAFF	TGCGCCAGCACATGGGGGAACACTGAAGCTTTCTTT
TRBV10-3	TRBJ2-7	-	-	CAISVGPVYEQYF	TGTGCCATCAGTGTGGGCCCCGTTTACGAGCAGTACTTC
TRBV19	TRBJ2-7	-	TRBD2	CASSSPGGLTYEQYF	TGTGCCAGTAGTAGTCCGGGGGGACTTACCTACGAGCAGTACTTC
TRBV7-7	TRBJ2-5	-	-	CASSLARSKQETQYF	TGTGCCAGCAGCTTAGCTCGGTCCAAGCAAGAGACCCAGTACTTC
TRBV28	TRBJ1-2	-	TRBD1	CASSPPTGKRDYGYTF	TGTGCCAGCAGTCCTCCGACAGGGAAAAGAGACTATGGCTACACCTTC
TRBV6-5	TRBJ2-7	-	-	CASSYSALARYEQYF	TGTGCCAGCAGTTACTCCGCGTTAGCACGCTACGAGCAGTACTTC
TRBV11-2	TRBJ1-1	once	-	CASRSLPGESPNTEAFF	TGTGCCAGCAGGAGTCTCCCAGGGGAGAGTCCGAACACTGAAGCTTTCTTT
TRBV9	TRBJ2-1	once	-	CASSMGVYYNEQFF	TGTGCCAGCAGCATGGGGGTTTACTACAATGAGCAGTTCTTC
TRBV29-1	TRBJ2-7	-	TRBD1	CSVEVGTGGYEQYF	TGCAGCGTTGAAGTAGGGACAGGGGGTTACGAGCAGTACTTC
TRBV6-5	TRBJ2-7	once	TRBD1	CASSPGTVYEQYF	TGTGCCAGCAGTCCCGGGACAGTCTACGAGCAGTACTTC
TRBV27	TRBJ2-7	-	-	CASGSFSYEQYF	TGTGCCAGCGGGAGTTTCTCCTACGAGCAGTACTTC
TRBV2	TRBJ2-2	-	TRBD1	CASSEPGQGAGELFF	TGTGCCAGCAGTGAACCTGGACAGGGGGCTGGGGAGCTGTTTTTT
TRBV25-1	TRBJ2-1	-	TRBD1	CASQRGGYEQFF	TGTGCCAGCCAAAGAGGGGGCTATGAGCAGTTCTTC
TRBV6-5	TRBJ2-2	-	-	CASSYLREWAGELFF	TGTGCCAGCAGTTATTTGCGGGAATGGGCCGGGGAGCTGTTTTTT
TRBV28	TRBJ2-4	once	-	CASSPSGTPPDQYF	TGTGCCAGCAGTCCGTCCGGGACGCCCCCAGATCAGTACTTC
TRBV19	TRBJ2-5	-	-	CASSISPSPGETQYF	TGTGCCAGTAGTATTTCACCCTCCCCCGGAGAGACCCAGTACTTC
TRBV7-9	TRBJ2-7	-	TRBD1	CASSPPTPGQGLGEQYF	TGTGCCAGCAGCCCCCCAACCCCCGGACAGGGGCTCGGGGAGCAGTACTTC
TRBV29-1	TRBJ2-5	-	-	CSVPSPPLETQYF	TGCAGCGTACCGAGTCCCCCGTTGGAGACCCAGTACTTC